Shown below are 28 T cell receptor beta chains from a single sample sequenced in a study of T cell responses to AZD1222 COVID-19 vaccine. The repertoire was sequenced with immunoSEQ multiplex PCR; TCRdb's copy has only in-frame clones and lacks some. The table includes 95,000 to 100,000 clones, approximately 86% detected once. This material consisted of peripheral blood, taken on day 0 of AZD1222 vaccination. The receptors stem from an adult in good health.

CDR3 coding DNA: TGCGCCAGCAGCTTGAGGTTGACAGGAGCTCTGCCCTCCTACGAGCAGTACTTC. Amino acid sequence: CASSLRLTGALPSYEQYF. The chain uses TRBV5-1 and TRBJ2-7; D is possibly TRBD1 (6 bases). The ends were cut back, 1 base at V and 0 bases at J, with 20 bases in the middle. The germline CDR1 and CDR2 sequences are SGHRS and YFSETQ. CDR3 length equals 18 residues.

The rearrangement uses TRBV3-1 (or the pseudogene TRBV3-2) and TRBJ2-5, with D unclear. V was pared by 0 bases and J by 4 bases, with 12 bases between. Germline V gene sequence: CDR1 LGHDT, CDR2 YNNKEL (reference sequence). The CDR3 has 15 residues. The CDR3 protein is CASSQDRVRRETQYF. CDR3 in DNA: TGTGCCAGCAGCCAAGATCGGGTAAGGAGAGAGACCCAGTACTTC.

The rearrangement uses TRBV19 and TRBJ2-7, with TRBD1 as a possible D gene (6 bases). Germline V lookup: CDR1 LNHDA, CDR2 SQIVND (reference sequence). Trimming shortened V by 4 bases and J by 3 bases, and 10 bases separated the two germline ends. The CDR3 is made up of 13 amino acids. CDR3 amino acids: CASSNRDNYEQYF. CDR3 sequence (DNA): TGTGCCAGTAGTAACCGGGACAACTACGAGCAGTACTTC.

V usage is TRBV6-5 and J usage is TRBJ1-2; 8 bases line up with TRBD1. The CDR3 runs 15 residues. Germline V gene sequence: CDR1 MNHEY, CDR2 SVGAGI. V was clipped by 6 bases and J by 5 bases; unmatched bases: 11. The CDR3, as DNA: TGTGCCAGCAGCACACAGGGGGTCGGTGGATATGGCTACACCTTC. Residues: CASSTQGVGGYGYTF.

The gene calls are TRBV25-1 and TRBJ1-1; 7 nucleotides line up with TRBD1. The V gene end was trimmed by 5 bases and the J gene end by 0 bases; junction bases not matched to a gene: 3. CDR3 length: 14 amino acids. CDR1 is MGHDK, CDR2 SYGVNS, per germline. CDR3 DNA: TGTGCCAGCAGTACCGGGACAGTGAACACTGAAGCTTTCTTT. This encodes CASSTGTVNTEAFF.

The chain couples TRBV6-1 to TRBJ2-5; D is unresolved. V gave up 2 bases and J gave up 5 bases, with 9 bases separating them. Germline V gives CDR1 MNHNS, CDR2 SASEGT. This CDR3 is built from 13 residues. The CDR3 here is CASSERAVETQYF. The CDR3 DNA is TGTGCCAGCAGTGAACGGGCAGTGGAGACCCAGTACTTC.

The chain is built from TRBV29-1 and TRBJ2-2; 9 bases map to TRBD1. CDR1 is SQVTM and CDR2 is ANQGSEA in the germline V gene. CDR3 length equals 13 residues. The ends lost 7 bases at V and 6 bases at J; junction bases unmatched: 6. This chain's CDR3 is CSGGQGGPGELFF. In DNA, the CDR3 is TGCAGCGGGGGACAGGGCGGACCCGGGGAGCTGTTTTTT.

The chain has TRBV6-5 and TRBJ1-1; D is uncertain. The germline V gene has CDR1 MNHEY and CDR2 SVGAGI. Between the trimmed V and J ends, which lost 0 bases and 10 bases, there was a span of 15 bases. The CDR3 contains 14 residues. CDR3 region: CASSYSVGAVGAFF. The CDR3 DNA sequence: TGTGCCAGCAGTTACTCGGTGGGTGCGGTTGGAGCTTTCTTT.

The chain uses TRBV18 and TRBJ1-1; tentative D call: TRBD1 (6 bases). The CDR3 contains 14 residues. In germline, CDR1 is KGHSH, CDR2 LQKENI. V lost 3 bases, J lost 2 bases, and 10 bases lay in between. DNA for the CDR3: TGTGCCAGCTCACCCGGGACATTCAACACTGAAGCTTTCTTT. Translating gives CASSPGTFNTEAFF.

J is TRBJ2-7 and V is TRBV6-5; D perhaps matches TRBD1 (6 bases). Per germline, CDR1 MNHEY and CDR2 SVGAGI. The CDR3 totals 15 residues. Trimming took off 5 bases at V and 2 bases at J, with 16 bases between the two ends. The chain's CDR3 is CASSRPWQGTYEQYF. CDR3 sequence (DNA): TGTGCCAGCAGTCGCCCTTGGCAGGGGACCTACGAGCAGTACTTC.

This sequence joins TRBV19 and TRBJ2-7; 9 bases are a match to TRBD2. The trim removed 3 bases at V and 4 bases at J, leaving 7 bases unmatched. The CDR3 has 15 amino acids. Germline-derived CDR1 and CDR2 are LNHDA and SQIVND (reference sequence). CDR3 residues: CASSMGASGDYEQYF. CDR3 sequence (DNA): TGTGCCAGTAGTATGGGGGCTAGCGGGGATTACGAGCAGTACTTC.

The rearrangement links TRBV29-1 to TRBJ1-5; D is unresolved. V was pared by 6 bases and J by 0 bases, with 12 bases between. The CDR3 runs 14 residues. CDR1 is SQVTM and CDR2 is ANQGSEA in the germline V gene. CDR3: CSVLTEYSNQPQHF. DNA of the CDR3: TGCAGCGTCTTGACCGAGTATAGCAATCAGCCCCAGCATTTT.

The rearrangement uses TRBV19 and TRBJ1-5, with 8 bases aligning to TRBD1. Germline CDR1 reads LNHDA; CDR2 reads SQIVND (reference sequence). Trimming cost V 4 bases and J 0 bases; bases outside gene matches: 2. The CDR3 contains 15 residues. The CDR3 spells CASSTGGVSNQPQHF. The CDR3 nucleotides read TGTGCCAGTAGTACAGGGGGCGTTAGCAATCAGCCCCAGCATTTT.

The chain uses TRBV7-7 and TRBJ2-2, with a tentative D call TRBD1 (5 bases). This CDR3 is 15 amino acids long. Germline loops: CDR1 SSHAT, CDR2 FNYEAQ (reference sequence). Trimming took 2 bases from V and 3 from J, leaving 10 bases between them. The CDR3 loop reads CASSLQGIDTGELFF. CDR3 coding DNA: TGTGCCAGCAGCTTACAGGGAATTGACACCGGGGAGCTGTTTTTT.

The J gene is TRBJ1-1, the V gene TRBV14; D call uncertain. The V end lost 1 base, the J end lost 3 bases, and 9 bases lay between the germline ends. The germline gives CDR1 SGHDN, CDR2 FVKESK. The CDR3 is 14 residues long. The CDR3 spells CASSQGRGYTEAFF. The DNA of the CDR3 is TGTGCCAGCAGCCAAGGGCGGGGATACACTGAAGCTTTCTTT. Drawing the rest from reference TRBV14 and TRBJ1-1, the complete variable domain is EAGVTQFPSHSVIEKGQTVTLRCDPISGHDNLYWYRRVMGKEIKFLLHFVKESKQDESGMPNNRFLAERTGGTYSTLKVQPAELEDSGVYFCASSQGRGYTEAFFGQGTRLTVV.

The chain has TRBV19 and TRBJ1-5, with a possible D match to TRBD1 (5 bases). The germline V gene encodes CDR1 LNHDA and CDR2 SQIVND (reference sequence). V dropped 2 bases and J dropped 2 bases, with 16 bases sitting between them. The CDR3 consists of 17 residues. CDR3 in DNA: TGTGCCAGTAGTATATTGATCGGGGGACGAGGCAATCAGCCCCAGCATTTT. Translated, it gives CASSILIGGRGNQPQHF.

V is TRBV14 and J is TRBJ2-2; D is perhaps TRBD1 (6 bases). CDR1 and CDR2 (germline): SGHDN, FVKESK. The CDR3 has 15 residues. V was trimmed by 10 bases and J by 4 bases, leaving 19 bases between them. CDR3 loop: CATHRGGQFTGELFF. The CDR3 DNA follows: TGTGCCACCCACCGAGGTGGACAGTTCACCGGGGAGCTGTTTTTT.

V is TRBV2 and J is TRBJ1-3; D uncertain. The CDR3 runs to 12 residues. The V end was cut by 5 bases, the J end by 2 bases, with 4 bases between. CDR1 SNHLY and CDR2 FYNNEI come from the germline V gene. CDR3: CASSYAGNTIYF. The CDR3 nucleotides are TGTGCCAGCAGTTATGCTGGAAACACCATATATTTT.

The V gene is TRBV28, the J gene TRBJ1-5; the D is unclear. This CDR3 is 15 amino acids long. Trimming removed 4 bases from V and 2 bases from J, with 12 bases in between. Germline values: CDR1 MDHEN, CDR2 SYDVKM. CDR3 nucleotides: TGTGCCAGCAGTTCTGGTCGAAGGGGCAATCAGCCCCAGCATTTT. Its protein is CASSSGRRGNQPQHF.

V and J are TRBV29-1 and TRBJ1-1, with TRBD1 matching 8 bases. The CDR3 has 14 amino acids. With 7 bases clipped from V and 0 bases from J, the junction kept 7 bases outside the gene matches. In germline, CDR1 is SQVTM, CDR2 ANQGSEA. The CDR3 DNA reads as TGCAGCGCCCAGCGGACAGGGCTGAACACTGAAGCTTTCTTT. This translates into CSAQRTGLNTEAFF.

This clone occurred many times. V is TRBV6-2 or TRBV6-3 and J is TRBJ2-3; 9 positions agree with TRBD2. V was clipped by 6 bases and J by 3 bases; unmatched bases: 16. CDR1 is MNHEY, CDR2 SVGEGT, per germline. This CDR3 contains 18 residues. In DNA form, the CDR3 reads TGTGCCAGCAGCCAGACCCCACTACTAGCGGGCCTTACAGATACGCAGTATTTT. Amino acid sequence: CASSQTPLLAGLTDTQYF.

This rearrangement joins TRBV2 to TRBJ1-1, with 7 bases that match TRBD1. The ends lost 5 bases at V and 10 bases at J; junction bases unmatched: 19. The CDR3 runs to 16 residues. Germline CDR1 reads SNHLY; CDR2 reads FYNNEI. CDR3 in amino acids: CASSLHSDRARGGAFF. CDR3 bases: TGTGCCAGCAGTCTTCACTCCGACAGGGCACGGGGGGGAGCTTTCTTT.

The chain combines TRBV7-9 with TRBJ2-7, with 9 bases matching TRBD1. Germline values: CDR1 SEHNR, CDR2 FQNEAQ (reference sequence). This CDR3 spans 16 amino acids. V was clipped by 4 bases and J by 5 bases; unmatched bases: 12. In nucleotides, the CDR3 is TGTGCCAGCAGCTCCATCCGGACAGGGGCAATCGACGAGCAGTACTTC. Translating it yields CASSSIRTGAIDEQYF.

CDR3 in DNA: TGTGCCAGCAGACCAATTCCGGGACAGGGTTCAGCTTTCTTT. The encoded protein is CASRPIPGQGSAFF. The rearrangement uses TRBV27 and TRBJ1-1; 9 nucleotides agree with TRBD1. The length of the CDR3 is 14 residues. In germline, CDR1 is MNHEY, CDR2 SMNVEV (reference sequence). The junction had 12 bases not matched to a gene; V was cut back by 6 bases and J by 10 bases.

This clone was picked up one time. The CDR3 reads CASSPQPSSEGQFF. The CDR3 DNA reads as TGTGCCAGCAGCCCCCAACCCTCTTCGGAAGGGCAGTTCTTC. The chain is built from TRBV7-3 and TRBJ2-1, with unresolved D. V was shortened by 5 bases and J by 12 bases, with 20 bases between the two germline ends. The germline CDR1 and CDR2 sequences are SGHTA and FQGTGA. The CDR3 loop spans 14 amino acids.

This chain's CDR3 is CASSLAWQRENGTQYF. The DNA for the CDR3 is TGTGCCAGCAGCTTAGCCTGGCAGCGGGAGAACGGGACCCAGTACTTC. The rearrangement joins TRBV11-3 to TRBJ2-5; 8 bases agree with TRBD2. The CDR3 consists of 16 residues. The V gene's germline CDR1 is SGHNT and CDR2 YENEEA. The ends lost 1 base at V and 7 bases at J; junction bases unmatched: 11.

CDR3 DNA: TGTGCCAGCAGTTACCTGTTCTCCTCAGGGGTCCCTGAAGCTTTCTTT. Amino acids: CASSYLFSSGVPEAFF. The chain links TRBV6-5 to TRBJ1-1; D is perhaps TRBD1 (6 bases). The CDR3 contains 16 residues. Trimming removed 2 bases at V and 6 bases at J, with 19 bases between. Per the germline V gene, CDR1 is MNHEY and CDR2 is SVGAGI.

In nucleotides, the CDR3 is TGCAGCGTTGGGGGACTGGACTCCTACAATGAGCAGTTCTTC. This gives the protein CSVGGLDSYNEQFF. The chain uses TRBV29-1 and TRBJ2-1; D is perhaps TRBD2 (6 bases). Trimming left V 4 bases short and J 0 bases short, with 10 bases between. CDR1 and CDR2 (germline): SQVTM, ANQGSEA. This CDR3 spans 14 amino acids.